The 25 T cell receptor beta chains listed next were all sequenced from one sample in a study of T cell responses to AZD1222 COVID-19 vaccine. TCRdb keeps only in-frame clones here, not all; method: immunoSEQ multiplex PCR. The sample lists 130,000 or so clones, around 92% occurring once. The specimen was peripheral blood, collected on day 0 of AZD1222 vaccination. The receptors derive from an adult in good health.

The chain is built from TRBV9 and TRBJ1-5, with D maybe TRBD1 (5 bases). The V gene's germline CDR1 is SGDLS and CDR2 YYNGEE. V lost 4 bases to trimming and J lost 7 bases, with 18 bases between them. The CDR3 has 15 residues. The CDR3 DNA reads TGTGCCAGCAGCCCCGAAGGGACCTTTGGACAGCCCCAGCATTTT. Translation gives CASSPEGTFGQPQHF.

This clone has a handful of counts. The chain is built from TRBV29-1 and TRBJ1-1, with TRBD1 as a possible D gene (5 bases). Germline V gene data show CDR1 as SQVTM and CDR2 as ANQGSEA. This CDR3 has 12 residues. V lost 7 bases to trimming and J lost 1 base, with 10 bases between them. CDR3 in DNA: TGCAGCGCTAACACAGGGAACACTGAAGCTTTCTTT. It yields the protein CSANTGNTEAFF.

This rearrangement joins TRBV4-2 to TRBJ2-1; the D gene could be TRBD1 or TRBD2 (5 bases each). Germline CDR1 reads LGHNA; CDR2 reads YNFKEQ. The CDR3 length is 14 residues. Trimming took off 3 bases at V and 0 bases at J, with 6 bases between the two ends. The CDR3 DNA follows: TGTGCCAGCAGCCAGGGGGACTCCTACAATGAGCAGTTCTTC. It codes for CASSQGDSYNEQFF.

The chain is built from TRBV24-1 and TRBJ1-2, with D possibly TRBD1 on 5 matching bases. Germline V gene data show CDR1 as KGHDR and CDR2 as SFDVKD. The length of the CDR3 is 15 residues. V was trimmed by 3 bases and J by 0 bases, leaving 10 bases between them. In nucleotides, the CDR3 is TGTGCCACCAGTGATAGTGGGACGGCTAACTATGGCTACACCTTC. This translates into CATSDSGTANYGYTF.

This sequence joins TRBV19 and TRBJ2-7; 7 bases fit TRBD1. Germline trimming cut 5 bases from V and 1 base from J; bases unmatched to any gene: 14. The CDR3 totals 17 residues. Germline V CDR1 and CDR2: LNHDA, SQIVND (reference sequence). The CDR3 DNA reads TGTGCCAGTAGTCCCAGGGGACAGTCCTTGTATTCCTACGAGCAGTACTTC. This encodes CASSPRGQSLYSYEQYF.

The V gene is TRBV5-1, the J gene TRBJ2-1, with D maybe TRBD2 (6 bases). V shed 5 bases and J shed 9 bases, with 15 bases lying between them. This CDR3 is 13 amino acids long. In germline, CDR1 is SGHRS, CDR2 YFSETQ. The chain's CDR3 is CASSVSGGREQFF. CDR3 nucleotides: TGCGCCAGCAGTGTTAGCGGCGGGCGTGAGCAGTTCTTC.

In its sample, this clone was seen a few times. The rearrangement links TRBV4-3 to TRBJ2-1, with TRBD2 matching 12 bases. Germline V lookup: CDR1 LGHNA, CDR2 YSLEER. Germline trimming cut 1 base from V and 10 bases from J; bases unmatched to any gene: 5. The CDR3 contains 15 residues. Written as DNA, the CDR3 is TGCGCCAGCAGCCAAGCTGCTAGCGGGGGGGAGGAGCAGTTCTTC. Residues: CASSQAASGGEEQFF.

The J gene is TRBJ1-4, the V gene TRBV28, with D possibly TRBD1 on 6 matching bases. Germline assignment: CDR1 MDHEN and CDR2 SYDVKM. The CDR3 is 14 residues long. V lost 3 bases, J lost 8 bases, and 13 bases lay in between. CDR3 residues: CASSLGRGGEKLFF. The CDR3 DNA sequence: TGTGCCAGCAGTTTGGGCAGGGGTGGGGAAAAACTGTTTTTT.

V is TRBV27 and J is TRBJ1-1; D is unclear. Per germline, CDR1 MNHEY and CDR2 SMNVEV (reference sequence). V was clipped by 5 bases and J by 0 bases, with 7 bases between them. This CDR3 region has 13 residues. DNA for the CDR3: TGTGCCAGCAGTCCCCAGATGAACACTGAAGCTTTCTTT. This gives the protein CASSPQMNTEAFF.

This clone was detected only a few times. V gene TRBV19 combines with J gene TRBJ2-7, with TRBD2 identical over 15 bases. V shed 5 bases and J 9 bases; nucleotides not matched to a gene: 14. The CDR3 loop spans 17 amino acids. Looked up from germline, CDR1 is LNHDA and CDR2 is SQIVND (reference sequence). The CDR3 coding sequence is TGTGCCAGTAGTGAGGGACTAGCGGGAGGAGATTCTACGACGCAGTACTTC. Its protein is CASSEGLAGGDSTTQYF.

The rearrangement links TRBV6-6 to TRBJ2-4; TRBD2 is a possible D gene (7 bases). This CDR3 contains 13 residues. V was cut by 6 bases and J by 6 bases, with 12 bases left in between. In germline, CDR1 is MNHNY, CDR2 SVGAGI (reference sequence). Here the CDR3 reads CASRLGGGNIQYF. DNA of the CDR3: TGTGCCAGCAGACTAGGGGGGGGAAACATTCAGTACTTC.

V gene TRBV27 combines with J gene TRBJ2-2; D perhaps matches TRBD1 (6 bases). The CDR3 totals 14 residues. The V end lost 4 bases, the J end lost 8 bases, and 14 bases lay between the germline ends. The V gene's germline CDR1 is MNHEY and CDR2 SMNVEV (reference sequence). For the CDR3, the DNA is TGTGCCAGCAGTTGGGGGCAGGGGACGGGGGAGCTGTTTTTT. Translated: CASSWGQGTGELFF.

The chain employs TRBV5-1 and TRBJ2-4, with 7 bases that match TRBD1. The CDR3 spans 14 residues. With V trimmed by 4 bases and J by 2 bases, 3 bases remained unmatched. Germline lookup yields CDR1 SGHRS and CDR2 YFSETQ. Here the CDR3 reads CASSQTGTKNIQYF. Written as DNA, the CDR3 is TGCGCCAGCAGCCAGACAGGGACCAAAAACATTCAGTACTTC.

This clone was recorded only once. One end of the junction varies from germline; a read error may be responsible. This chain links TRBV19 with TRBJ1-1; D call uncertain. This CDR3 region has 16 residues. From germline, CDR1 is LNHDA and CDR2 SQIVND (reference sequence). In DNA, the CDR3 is TGTGCCAGTAGTATATTCCCCCCGGCCGGGAACTCTGAAGCTTTCTTT. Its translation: CASSIFPPAGNSEAFF.

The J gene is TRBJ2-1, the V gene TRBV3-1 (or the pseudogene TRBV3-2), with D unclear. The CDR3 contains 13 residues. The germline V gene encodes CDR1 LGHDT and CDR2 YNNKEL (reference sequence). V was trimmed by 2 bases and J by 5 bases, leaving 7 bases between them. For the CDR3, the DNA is TGTGCCAGCAGCCAACAAACCGACAATGAGCAGTTCTTC. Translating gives CASSQQTDNEQFF.

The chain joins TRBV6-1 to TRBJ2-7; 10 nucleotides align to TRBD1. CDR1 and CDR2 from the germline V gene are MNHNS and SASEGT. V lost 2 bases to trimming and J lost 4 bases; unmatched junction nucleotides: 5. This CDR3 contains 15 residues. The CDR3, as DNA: TGTGCCAGCAGTGAACCGGGACAGGGGTCTTACGAGCAGTACTTC. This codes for CASSEPGQGSYEQYF.

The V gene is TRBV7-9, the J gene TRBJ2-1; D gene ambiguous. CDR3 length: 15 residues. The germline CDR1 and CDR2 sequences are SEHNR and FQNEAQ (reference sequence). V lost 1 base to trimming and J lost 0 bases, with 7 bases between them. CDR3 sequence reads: CASSLGAGSYNEQFF. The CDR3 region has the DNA TGTGCCAGCAGCTTAGGAGCTGGCTCCTACAATGAGCAGTTCTTC.

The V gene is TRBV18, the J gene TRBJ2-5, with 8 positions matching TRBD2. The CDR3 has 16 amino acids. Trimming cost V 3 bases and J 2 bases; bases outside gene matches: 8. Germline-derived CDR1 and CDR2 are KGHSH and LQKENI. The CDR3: CASSPLGGGLQETQYF. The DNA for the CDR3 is TGTGCCAGCTCACCCCTAGGCGGGGGGTTACAAGAGACCCAGTACTTC.

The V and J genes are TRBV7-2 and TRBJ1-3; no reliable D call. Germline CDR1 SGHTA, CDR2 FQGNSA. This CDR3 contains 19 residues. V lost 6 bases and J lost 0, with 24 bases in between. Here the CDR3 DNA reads TGTGCCAGCAGTTCCATTGCCCCAGTTTCGCCTGACTCTGGAAACACCATATATTTT. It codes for CASSSIAPVSPDSGNTIYF.

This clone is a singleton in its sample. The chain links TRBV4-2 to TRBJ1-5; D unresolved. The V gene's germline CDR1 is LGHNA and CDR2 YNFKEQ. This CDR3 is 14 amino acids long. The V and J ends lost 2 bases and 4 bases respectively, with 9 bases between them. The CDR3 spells CASSQLVGNQPQHF. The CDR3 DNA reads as TGTGCCAGCAGCCAACTGGTGGGTAATCAGCCCCAGCATTTT.

The CDR3 DNA reads TGTGCCAGCAGCTTGCGGGTTGACTATGGCTACACCTTC. Translated, it gives CASSLRVDYGYTF. The chain has TRBV5-6 and TRBJ1-2; D is unresolved. Trimming stripped 1 base from V and 3 bases from J, with 7 bases between. In germline, CDR1 is SGHDT, CDR2 YYEEEE. The CDR3 is made up of 13 amino acids.

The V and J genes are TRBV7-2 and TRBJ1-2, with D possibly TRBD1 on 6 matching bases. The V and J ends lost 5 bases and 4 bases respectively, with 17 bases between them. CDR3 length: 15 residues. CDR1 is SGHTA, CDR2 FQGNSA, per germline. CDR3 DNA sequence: TGTGCCAGCAGCGGGGGGGGCAGCAGCATCTATGGCTACACCTTC. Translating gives CASSGGGSSIYGYTF.

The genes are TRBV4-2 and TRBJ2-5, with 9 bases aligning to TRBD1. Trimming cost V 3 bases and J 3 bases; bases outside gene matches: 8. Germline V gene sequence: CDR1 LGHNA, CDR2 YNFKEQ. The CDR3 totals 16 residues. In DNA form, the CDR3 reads TGTGCCAGCAGCCATCCAGGGACAGGGAAGAAAGAGACCCAGTACTTC. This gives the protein CASSHPGTGKKETQYF.

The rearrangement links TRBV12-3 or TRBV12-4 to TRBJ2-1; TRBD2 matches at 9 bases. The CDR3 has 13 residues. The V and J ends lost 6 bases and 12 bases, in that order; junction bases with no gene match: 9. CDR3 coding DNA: TGTGCCAGCAGCCCGGGACTAGCCCCAATGCAGTTCTTC. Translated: CASSPGLAPMQFF.

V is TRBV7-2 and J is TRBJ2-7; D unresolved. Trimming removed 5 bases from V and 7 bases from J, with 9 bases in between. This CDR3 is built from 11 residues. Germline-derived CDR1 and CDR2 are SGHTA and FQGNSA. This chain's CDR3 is CASSPGQEQYF. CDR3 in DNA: TGTGCCAGCAGCCCCGGCCAAGAGCAGTACTTC.